Following are 32 T cell receptor beta chains from one sample sequenced in a study of glioma-infiltrating T cells after dendritic cell vaccination. Method: immunoSEQ multiplex PCR; TCRdb's copy keeps in-frame clones and lacks some. Seen here are 85,000 to 110,000 clones, approximately 80% observed once, and the top ten hold approximately 12%. Here the sequenced sample was blood, taken before dendritic cell vaccination. These receptors were taken from a human donor with glioblastoma.

This clone was seen once. The CDR3 DNA reads as TGCGCCAGCAGCTTGGGTTTTTCAAATTCAGGAAATTCACCCCTCCACTTT. Amino acids: CASSLGFSNSGNSPLHF. J is TRBJ1-6 and V is TRBV5-1, with no clear D. CDR1 SGHRS and CDR2 YFSETQ come from the germline V gene. The length of the CDR3 is 17 residues. V dropped 0 bases and J dropped 7 bases, with 17 bases sitting between them.

This chain links TRBV19 with TRBJ1-5; 7 nucleotides line up with TRBD1. The CDR3 runs to 13 residues. Germline V gene sequence: CDR1 LNHDA, CDR2 SQIVND (reference sequence). J was trimmed by 5 bases and V by 5 bases; bases with no gene match: 3. The CDR3 bases are TGTGCCAGTAGTTGGACAGGCGATCAGCCCCAGCATTTT. Translation gives CASSWTGDQPQHF.

The chain is built from TRBV5-4 and TRBJ2-1, with 14 bases lining up with TRBD2. The CDR3 length is 16 residues. Germline-derived CDR1 and CDR2 are SGHNT and YYREEE (reference sequence). V shed 4 bases, J shed 5 bases, and the junction held 5 bases outside the gene matches. The CDR3 nucleotides are TGTGCCAGCAGCGGGCAGGGACTAGCGGGGGACAATGAGCAGTTCTTC. Translation: CASSGQGLAGDNEQFF.

The chain employs TRBV5-6 and TRBJ1-1; TRBD1 aligns across 11 bases. The CDR3 spans 17 residues. CDR1 is SGHDT, CDR2 YYEEEE, per germline. V gave up 1 base and J gave up 3 bases; unmatched junction bases: 8. The CDR3 bases are TGTGCCAGCAGCTTGTCTATGGGACAGGGGGGATACACTGAAGCTTTCTTT. It yields the protein CASSLSMGQGGYTEAFF.

This clone was found once. The V call is TRBV7-2, the J call TRBJ1-2; 9 bases are a match to TRBD1. Losses at the gene ends were 5 bases for V and 5 bases for J; bases not matched to a gene: 9. The CDR3 loop spans 15 amino acids. CDR1 is SGHTA, CDR2 FQGNSA, per germline. The CDR3 is CASSPEQGANYGYTF. CDR3 nucleotides: TGTGCCAGCAGCCCCGAACAGGGGGCAAATTATGGCTACACCTTC.

This rearrangement joins TRBV10-1 to TRBJ2-3, with 10 bases matching TRBD2. The CDR3 contains 16 residues. The germline CDR1 and CDR2 sequences are WNHNN and SYGVQD (reference sequence). The J segment lost 8 bases and the V segment lost 3 bases, leaving 11 bases of the junction unmatched. In DNA, the CDR3 is TGCGCCAGCAGTGATCGCCTAGCGGGGGACACTACTACGCAGTATTTT. Encoded protein: CASSDRLAGDTTTQYF.

This clone occurred a few times. V and J are TRBV18 and TRBJ1-3; D ambiguous. CDR1 and CDR2 from the germline V gene are KGHSH and LQKENI. CDR3 length: 14 amino acids. V shed 0 bases and J shed 3 bases, with 6 bases lying between them. CDR3 sequence (DNA): TGTGCCAGCTCACCACCGCCAGATGGAAACACCATATATTTT. This translates into CASSPPPDGNTIYF.

DNA of the CDR3: TGTGCCAGCAGCGTACCGGGACTAGCTGAGACCCAGTACTTC. It is translated as CASSVPGLAETQYF. This rearrangement joins TRBV7-2 to TRBJ2-5; 9 bases agree with TRBD2. CDR1 and CDR2 (germline): SGHTA, FQGNSA. Trimming took 5 bases from V and 5 from J; bases not matched to a gene: 6. CDR3 length: 14 amino acids. Supplemented by reference TRBV7-2 and TRBJ2-5, the full variable domain reads GAGVSQSPSNKVTEKGKDVELRCDPISGHTALYWYRQSLGQGLEFLIYFQGNSAPDKSGLPSDRFSAERTGGSVSTLTIQRTQQEDSAVYLCASSVPGLAETQYFGPGTRLLVL.

The CDR3 bases are TGCGCCAGCAGCCCCAGAGGCAGGGGGATCTCCTACGAGCAGTACTTC. Translation gives CASSPRGRGISYEQYF. The chain carries TRBV4-1 and TRBJ2-7, with 7 nucleotides matching TRBD1. Germline V gene lookup returns CDR1 MGHRA and CDR2 YSYEKL. The V gene end was trimmed by 4 bases and the J gene end by 0 bases; junction bases not matched to a gene: 9. This CDR3 contains 16 residues.

The count of this clone is one. The V gene is TRBV30, the J gene TRBJ2-7; TRBD1 aligns across 9 bases. Germline CDR1 and CDR2: GTSNPN and SVGIG (reference sequence). V shed 1 base and J 8 bases; nucleotides not matched to a gene: 6. The CDR3 runs 13 residues. Written as DNA, the CDR3 is TGTGCCTGGAGTGGAGGACAGGGGAGGCAGCAGTACTTC. Translation gives CAWSGGQGRQQYF.

The chain recombines TRBV11-3 with TRBJ2-5; 7 bases align to TRBD2. This CDR3 has 13 amino acids. CDR1 is SGHNT, CDR2 YENEEA, per germline. V shed 8 bases, J shed 1 base, and the junction held 4 bases outside the gene matches. CDR3 sequence reads: CASGRVFQETQYF. CDR3 bases: TGTGCCAGCGGGAGGGTATTCCAAGAGACCCAGTACTTC.

The chain links TRBV29-1 to TRBJ2-3, with D possibly being TRBD2 (5 bases). The ends were cut back, 4 bases at V and 2 bases at J, with 10 bases in the middle. Germline values: CDR1 SQVTM, CDR2 ANQGSEA. The CDR3 extends over 13 amino acids. CDR3 amino acids: CSVGAGDTDTQYF. CDR3 DNA sequence: TGCAGCGTTGGTGCCGGGGACACAGATACGCAGTATTTT.

The chain carries TRBV7-9 and TRBJ2-5, with 9 bases identical to TRBD1. V lost 3 bases and J lost 0; bases outside the gene matches: 5. Germline CDR1 is SEHNR and CDR2 is FQNEAQ (reference sequence). This CDR3 comprises 16 residues. The CDR3 bases are TGTGCCAGCAGCTTGGGACAGGGCGCGTACCAAGAGACCCAGTACTTC. It specifies CASSLGQGAYQETQYF.

The chain is built from TRBV5-1 and TRBJ2-5; D perhaps matches TRBD1 (6 bases). Germline V gene data show CDR1 as SGHRS and CDR2 as YFSETQ. Deletions cut 5 bases from V and 2 bases from J, with 10 bases between. The CDR3 contains 13 residues. CDR3 DNA sequence: TGCGCCAGCAGTGGCAGGGGTCAAGAGACCCAGTACTTC. This encodes CASSGRGQETQYF.

The J gene is TRBJ1-2, the V gene TRBV4-3; D gene uncertain. V lost 4 bases to trimming and J lost 1 base, with 13 bases between them. The CDR3 is 15 amino acids. Germline assignment: CDR1 LGHNA and CDR2 YSLEER. CDR3 region: CASSLSRQVNYGYTF. CDR3 DNA sequence: TGCGCCAGCAGCCTAAGCCGTCAGGTTAACTATGGCTACACCTTC.

The chain employs TRBV11-2 and TRBJ2-1; 7 positions agree with TRBD2. The CDR3 has 15 amino acids. The ends lost 5 bases at V and 5 bases at J; junction bases unmatched: 9. Germline V gene sequence: CDR1 SGHAT, CDR2 FQNNGV. The CDR3 loop is CASSGRASLNNEQFF. In nucleotides, the CDR3 is TGTGCCAGCAGCGGGAGGGCTAGCCTCAACAATGAGCAGTTCTTC. Using reference TRBV11-2 and TRBJ2-1 for the parts outside the CDR3, the full variable domain is EAGVAQSPRYKIIEKRQSVAFWCNPISGHATLYWYQQILGQGPKLLIQFQNNGVVDDSQLPKDRFSAERLKGVDSTLKIQPAKLEDSAVYLCASSGRASLNNEQFFGPGTRLTVL.

The table lists this clone with a few counts. The chain is built from TRBV7-2 and TRBJ1-1, with TRBD1 identical over 8 bases. This CDR3 spans 14 amino acids. Trimming removed 5 bases from V and 7 bases from J; junction bases left unmatched: 9. Per germline, CDR1 SGHTA and CDR2 FQGNSA. The CDR3 spells CASSRMDRAREAFF. The CDR3 nucleotides read TGTGCCAGCAGCCGAATGGACAGGGCGCGTGAAGCTTTCTTT.

V usage is TRBV30 and J usage is TRBJ1-6; D unclear. CDR1 GTSNPN and CDR2 SVGIG come from the germline V gene (reference sequence). This CDR3 has 18 amino acids. V was trimmed by 4 bases and J by 2 bases, leaving 21 bases between them. CDR3 residues: CAWKGGPLLGAYNSPLHF. The CDR3 nucleotides read TGTGCCTGGAAAGGTGGGCCCCTCCTGGGCGCCTATAATTCACCCCTCCACTTT.

The V call is TRBV5-5, the J call TRBJ1-1; D might be TRBD1 (5 bases). The ends were cut back, 4 bases at V and 4 bases at J, with 11 bases in the middle. The CDR3 totals 13 residues. CDR1 is SGHKS and CDR2 is YYEKEE in the germline V gene (reference sequence). CDR3 nucleotide sequence: TGTGCCAGCAGCGTCGGCGGGGGCACTGAAGCTTTCTTT. This sequence encodes CASSVGGGTEAFF. Based on the CDR3 plus reference TRBV5-5 and TRBJ1-1, the full variable domain is DAGVTQSPTHLIKTRGQQVTLRCSPISGHKSVSWYQQVLGQGPQFIFQYYEKEERGRGNFPDRFSARQFPNYSSELNVNALLLGDSALYLCASSVGGGTEAFFGQGTRLTVV.

This clone has just one count. The rearrangement uses TRBV7-9 and TRBJ2-2; no clear D. V shed 5 bases and J shed 2 bases, with 6 bases lying between them. CDR3 size: 13 residues. Germline CDR1 is SEHNR and CDR2 is FQNEAQ (reference sequence). CDR3 nucleotides: TGTGCCAGCAGCACCTATAACACCGGGGAGCTGTTTTTT. As protein: CASSTYNTGELFF.

V and J are TRBV4-1 and TRBJ2-1; D is perhaps TRBD2 (5 bases). Germline CDR1 MGHRA, CDR2 YSYEKL. V lost 3 bases to trimming and J lost 5 bases, with 17 bases between them. This CDR3 region has 16 residues. The CDR3 is CASSHFRGADHNEQFF. DNA of the CDR3: TGCGCCAGCAGCCACTTCCGGGGAGCGGACCACAATGAGCAGTTCTTC.

This chain joins TRBV4-2 and TRBJ1-1; 7 bases match TRBD1. CDR3 size: 15 residues. Germline V CDR1 and CDR2: LGHNA, YNFKEQ. The trim removed 4 bases at V and 7 bases at J, leaving 12 bases unmatched. CDR3 sequence (DNA): TGTGCCAGCAGCCGCCTGGACAGGCTCCGTCTTGAAGCTTTCTTT. It translates to CASSRLDRLRLEAFF.

The chain combines TRBV5-6 with TRBJ2-1, with 7 bases identical to TRBD1. The CDR3 consists of 16 residues. V shed 1 base, J shed 5 bases, and the junction held 9 bases outside the gene matches. Germline lookup yields CDR1 SGHDT and CDR2 YYEEEE. This CDR3 reads CASSLFYRGRDNEQFF. The CDR3 coding sequence is TGTGCCAGCAGCTTGTTTTACAGGGGAAGGGACAATGAGCAGTTCTTC.

The rearrangement joins TRBV7-2 to TRBJ2-2; perhaps TRBD2 as D (7 bases). The V gene's germline CDR1 is SGHTA and CDR2 FQGNSA. The V and J ends lost 5 bases and 5 bases respectively, with 24 bases between them. CDR3 length: 18 residues. The CDR3: CASSARRGPLSWTGELFF. The CDR3 DNA sequence: TGTGCCAGCAGCGCCCGGCGGGGGCCCCTGAGTTGGACCGGGGAGCTGTTTTTT.

The genes are TRBV19 and TRBJ2-5; D is unclear. V dropped 5 bases and J dropped 0 bases, with 7 bases sitting between them. CDR3 size: 13 residues. CDR1 and CDR2 from the germline V gene are LNHDA and SQIVND (reference sequence). The CDR3 reads CASSFPYQETQYF. The CDR3 region has the DNA TGTGCCAGTAGTTTTCCGTACCAAGAGACCCAGTACTTC.

This clone came up a few times. The rearrangement joins TRBV11-2 to TRBJ1-4, with a tentative D call TRBD1 (6 bases). This CDR3 spans 15 amino acids. Germline CDR1 SGHAT, CDR2 FQNNGV. The V end lost 4 bases, the J end lost 3 bases, and 12 bases lay between the germline ends. The CDR3, as DNA: TGTGCCAGCAGCTCACAGGGATCGGCTAATGAAAAACTGTTTTTT. Residues: CASSSQGSANEKLFF. The full variable domain, completed using reference TRBV11-2 and TRBJ1-4, is EAGVAQSPRYKIIEKRQSVAFWCNPISGHATLYWYQQILGQGPKLLIQFQNNGVVDDSQLPKDRFSAERLKGVDSTLKIQPAKLEDSAVYLCASSSQGSANEKLFFGSGTQLSVL.

The V call is TRBV6-6, the J call TRBJ2-5; the D gene is possibly TRBD2 (5 bases). CDR3 length: 16 residues. From germline, CDR1 is MNHNY and CDR2 SVGAGI (reference sequence). The germline V and J ends were trimmed by 2 bases and 3 bases, with 16 bases remaining between them. CDR3 in DNA: TGTGCCAGCAGTTACCCCCCGGTGGGAGCCGAAGAGACCCAGTACTTC. It codes for CASSYPPVGAEETQYF.

The rearrangement uses TRBV27 and TRBJ2-6, with D possibly TRBD1 on 6 matching bases. Germline values: CDR1 MNHEY, CDR2 SMNVEV (reference sequence). This CDR3 comprises 14 residues. V was cut by 5 bases and J by 2 bases, with 7 bases left in between. The CDR3 reads CASSRDTGANVLTF. The CDR3, as DNA: TGTGCCAGCAGTAGGGACACTGGGGCCAACGTCCTGACTTTC.

The genes are TRBV7-2 and TRBJ2-5; D is unclear. The germline CDR1 and CDR2 sequences are SGHTA and FQGNSA. The CDR3 spans 16 residues. V dropped 2 bases and J dropped 0 bases, with 13 bases sitting between them. Here the CDR3 reads CASSLQVSRYQETQYF. CDR3 in DNA: TGTGCCAGCAGCTTACAGGTCTCACGCTACCAAGAGACCCAGTACTTC.

The V gene is TRBV5-4, the J gene TRBJ1-4, with D possibly TRBD1 on 6 matching bases. CDR1 is SGHNT, CDR2 YYREEE, per germline (reference sequence). The germline V and J ends were trimmed by 4 bases and 10 bases, with 20 bases remaining between them. The CDR3 sequence is 15 residues long. The CDR3 nucleotides are TGTGCCAGCAGCAACTGGGGGGGGCGTCTCGGAAAACTGTTTTTT. Amino acid sequence: CASSNWGGRLGKLFF.

V and J are TRBV9 and TRBJ2-7; D perhaps matches TRBD1 (5 bases). The CDR3 sequence is 15 residues long. The V end was cut by 3 bases, the J end by 3 bases, with 16 bases between. Germline CDR1 and CDR2: SGDLS and YYNGEE. This chain's CDR3 is CASSGESGLFYEQYF. In DNA form, the CDR3 reads TGTGCCAGCAGCGGAGAGTCAGGGTTGTTCTACGAGCAGTACTTC.

This clone was seen only once. A read error may produce the germline difference seen at one junction end. The CDR3 region has the DNA TGCGCCAGCAGCCTCGGAGGGAGCCCCTCAGACTTC. This encodes CASSLGGSPSDF. The chain joins TRBV5-1 to TRBJ2-7; D may be TRBD2 (6 bases). CDR1 and CDR2 (germline): SGHRS, YFSETQ. This CDR3 is built from 12 residues.